Described below is a single T cell receptor (beta chain) sequence and its context. This entry is derived from a study of control samples from healthy donors and cancer patients. The CDR3 spans 13 residues. With 1 base removed from V and 2 bases from J, the gap between germline ends came to 5 bases. The germline V gene has CDR1 MDHEN and CDR2 SYDVKM. TCRdb's copy holds only in-frame clones and misses some; the assay was immunoSEQ multiplex PCR. The repertoire consists of about 100,000 clones, with approximately 86% occurring once and the leading ten covering roughly 18%. The sequence was obtained from a man aged 30 to 45 in good health. V usage is TRBV28 and J usage is TRBJ1-1; D is uncertain. The source material was blood. The CDR3 sequence is CASSLYRNTEAFF. The CDR3 region has the DNA TGTGCCAGCAGTTTATATCGAAACACTGAAGCTTTCTTT. Using reference TRBV28 and TRBJ1-1 for the parts outside the CDR3, the full variable domain is DVKVTQSSRYLVKRTGEKVFLECVQDMDHENMFWYRQDPGLGLRLIYFSYDVKMKEKGDIPEGYSVSREKKERFSLILESASTNQTSMYLCASSLYRNTEAFFGQGTRLTVV.